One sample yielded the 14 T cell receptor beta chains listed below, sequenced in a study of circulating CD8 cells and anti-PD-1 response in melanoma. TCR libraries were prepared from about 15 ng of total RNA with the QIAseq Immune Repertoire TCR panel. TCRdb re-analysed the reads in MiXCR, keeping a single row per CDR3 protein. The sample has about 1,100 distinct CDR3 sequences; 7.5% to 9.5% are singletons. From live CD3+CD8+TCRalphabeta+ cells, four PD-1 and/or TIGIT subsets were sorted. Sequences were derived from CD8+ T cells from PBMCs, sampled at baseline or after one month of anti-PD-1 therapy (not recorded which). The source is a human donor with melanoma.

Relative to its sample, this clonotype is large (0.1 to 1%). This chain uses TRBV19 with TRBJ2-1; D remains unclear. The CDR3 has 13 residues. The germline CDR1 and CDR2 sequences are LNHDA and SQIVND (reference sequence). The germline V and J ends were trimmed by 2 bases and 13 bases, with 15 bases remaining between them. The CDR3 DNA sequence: TGTGCCAGTAGTATATCGCAGGCTAAGCGACAGTTCTTC. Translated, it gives CASSISQAKRQFF.

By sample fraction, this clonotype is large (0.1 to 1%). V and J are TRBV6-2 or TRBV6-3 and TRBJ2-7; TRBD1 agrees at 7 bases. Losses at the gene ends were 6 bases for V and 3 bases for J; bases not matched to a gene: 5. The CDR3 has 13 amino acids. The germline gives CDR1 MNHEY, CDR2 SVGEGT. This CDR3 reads CASSGTEDYEQYF. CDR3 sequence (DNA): TGTGCCAGCAGCGGGACAGAGGACTACGAGCAGTACTTC.

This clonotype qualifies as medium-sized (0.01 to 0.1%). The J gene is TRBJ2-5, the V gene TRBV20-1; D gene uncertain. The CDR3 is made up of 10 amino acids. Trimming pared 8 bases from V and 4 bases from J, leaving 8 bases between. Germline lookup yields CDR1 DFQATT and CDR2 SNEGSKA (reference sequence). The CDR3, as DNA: TGCAGTACCCTCGCAGAGACCCAGTACTTC. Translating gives CSTLAETQYF.

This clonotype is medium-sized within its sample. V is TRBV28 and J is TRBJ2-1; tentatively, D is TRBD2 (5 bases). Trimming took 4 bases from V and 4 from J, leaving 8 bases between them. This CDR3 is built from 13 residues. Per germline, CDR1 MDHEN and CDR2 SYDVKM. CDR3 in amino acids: CASSYPGYNEQFF. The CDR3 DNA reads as TGTGCCAGCAGTTATCCGGGATACAATGAGCAGTTCTTC.

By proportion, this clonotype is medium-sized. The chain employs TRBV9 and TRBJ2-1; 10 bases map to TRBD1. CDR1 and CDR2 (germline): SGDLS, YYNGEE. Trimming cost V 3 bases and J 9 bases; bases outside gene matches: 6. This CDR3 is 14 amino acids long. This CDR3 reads CASSGKDRGSEQFF. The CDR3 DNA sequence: TGTGCCAGCAGCGGGAAGGACAGGGGGAGTGAGCAGTTCTTC. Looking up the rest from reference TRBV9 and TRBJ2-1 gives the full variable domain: DSGVTQTPKHLITATGQRVTLRCSPRSGDLSVYWYQQSLDQGLQFLIQYYNGEERAKGNILERFSAQQFPDLHSELNLSSLELGDSALYFCASSGKDRGSEQFFGPGTRLTVL.

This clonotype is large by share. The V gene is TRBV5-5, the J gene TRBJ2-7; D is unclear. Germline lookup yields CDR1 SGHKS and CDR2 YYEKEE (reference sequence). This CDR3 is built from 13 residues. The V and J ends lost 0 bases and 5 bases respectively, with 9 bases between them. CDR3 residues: CASSLESPNEQYF. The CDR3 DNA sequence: TGTGCCAGCAGCTTGGAGTCTCCTAACGAGCAGTACTTC. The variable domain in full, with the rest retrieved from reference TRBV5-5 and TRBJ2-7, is DAGVTQSPTHLIKTRGQQVTLRCSPISGHKSVSWYQQVLGQGPQFIFQYYEKEERGRGNFPDRFSARQFPNYSSELNVNALLLGDSALYLCASSLESPNEQYFGPGTRLTVT.

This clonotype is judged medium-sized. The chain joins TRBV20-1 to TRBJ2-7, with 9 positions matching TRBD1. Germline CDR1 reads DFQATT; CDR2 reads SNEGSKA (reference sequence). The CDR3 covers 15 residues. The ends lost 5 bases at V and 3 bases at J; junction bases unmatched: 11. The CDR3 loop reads CSAEPRTGDLYEQYF. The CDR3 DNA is TGCAGTGCTGAACCTCGGACAGGGGATCTCTACGAGCAGTACTTC.

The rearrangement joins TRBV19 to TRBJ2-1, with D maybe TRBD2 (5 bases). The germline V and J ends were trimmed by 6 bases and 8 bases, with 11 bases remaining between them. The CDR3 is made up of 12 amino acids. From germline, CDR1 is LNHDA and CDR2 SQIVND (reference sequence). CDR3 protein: CASSSYGDEQFF. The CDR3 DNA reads TGTGCCAGTAGCTCGTACGGGGATGAGCAGTTCTTC.

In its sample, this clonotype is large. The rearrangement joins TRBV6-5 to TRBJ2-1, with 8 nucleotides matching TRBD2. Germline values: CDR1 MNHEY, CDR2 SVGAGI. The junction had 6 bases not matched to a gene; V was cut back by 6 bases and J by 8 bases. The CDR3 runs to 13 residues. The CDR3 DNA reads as TGTGCCAGCAGATTAGCCGGGGGGGATGAGCAGTTCTTC. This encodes CASRLAGGDEQFF.

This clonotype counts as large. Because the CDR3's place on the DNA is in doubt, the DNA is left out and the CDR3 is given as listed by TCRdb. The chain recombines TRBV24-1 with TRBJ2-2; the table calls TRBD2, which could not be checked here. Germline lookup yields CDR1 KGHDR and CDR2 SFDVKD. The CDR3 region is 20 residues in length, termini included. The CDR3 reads CATVPGGGLAGPRTPGSCFF.

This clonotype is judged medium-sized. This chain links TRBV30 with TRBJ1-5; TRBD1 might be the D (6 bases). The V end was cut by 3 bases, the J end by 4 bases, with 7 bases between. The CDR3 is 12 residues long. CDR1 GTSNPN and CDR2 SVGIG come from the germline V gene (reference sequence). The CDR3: CAWSTGNQPQHF. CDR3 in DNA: TGTGCCTGGAGCACAGGGAATCAGCCCCAGCATTTT.

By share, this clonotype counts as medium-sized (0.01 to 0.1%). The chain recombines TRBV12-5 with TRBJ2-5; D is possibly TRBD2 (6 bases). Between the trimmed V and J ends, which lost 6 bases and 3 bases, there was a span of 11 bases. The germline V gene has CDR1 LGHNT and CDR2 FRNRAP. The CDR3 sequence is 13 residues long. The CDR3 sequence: CASGAPSEETQYF. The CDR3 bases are TGTGCTAGTGGCGCCCCTAGCGAAGAGACCCAGTACTTC.

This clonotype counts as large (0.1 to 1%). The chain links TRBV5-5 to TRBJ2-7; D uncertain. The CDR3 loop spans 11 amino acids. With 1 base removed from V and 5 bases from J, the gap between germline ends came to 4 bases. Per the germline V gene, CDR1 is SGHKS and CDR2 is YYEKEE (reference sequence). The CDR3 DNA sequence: TGTGCCAGCAGCTTGTCCCACGAGCAGTACTTC. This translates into CASSLSHEQYF.

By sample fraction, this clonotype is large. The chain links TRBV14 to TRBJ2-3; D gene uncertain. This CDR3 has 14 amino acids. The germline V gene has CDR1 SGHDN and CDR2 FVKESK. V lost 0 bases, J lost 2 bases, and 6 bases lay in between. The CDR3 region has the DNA TGTGCCAGCAGCCAAGAAGCTTACACAGATACGCAGTATTTT. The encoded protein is CASSQEAYTDTQYF.